The 30 T cell receptor beta chains below all came from one sample that was sequenced in a study of blood T cell repertoires in COVID-19. The data were produced by immunoSEQ multiplex PCR, yet TCRdb's version contains in-frame clones alone and is incomplete. The repertoire includes over 75,000 clones, over 80% of them detected once, and 25% to 40% sits in the top ten. The sequencing sample was made of peripheral blood. The receptors were gathered from an elderly woman with active or convalescent COVID-19.

The chain couples TRBV11-2 to TRBJ1-1; possibly TRBD1 for D (6 bases). The CDR3 is 15 amino acids. Germline-derived CDR1 and CDR2 are SGHAT and FQNNGV. Trimming left V 4 bases short and J 7 bases short, with 19 bases between. The CDR3 DNA follows: TGTGCCAGCAGCTCCCAGATGGGGGCAGGGTTTGAAGCTTTCTTT. Translation: CASSSQMGAGFEAFF.

This clone was counted once. This same CDR3 is encoded by further DNA sequences in the sample. This chain connects TRBV9 to TRBJ2-1; 7 positions agree with TRBD2. The germline gives CDR1 SGDLS, CDR2 YYNGEE. Trimming at V came to 0 bases and at J to 1 base, leaving 4 bases not matched to a gene. CDR3 length: 16 residues. DNA of the CDR3: TGTGCCAGCAGCGTAGATCCAGCGGGATCCTACAATGAGCAGTTCTTC. Its protein product is CASSVDPAGSYNEQFF.

The V and J genes are TRBV2 and TRBJ1-2, with D possibly TRBD1 on 6 matching bases. CDR1 is SNHLY, CDR2 FYNNEI, per germline. This CDR3 is built from 13 residues. Deletions cut 5 bases from V and 7 bases from J, with 14 bases between. CDR3: CASSPQGFGGYTF. The CDR3 DNA is TGTGCCAGCAGTCCACAGGGATTTGGTGGCTACACCTTC.

The rearrangement joins TRBV5-1 to TRBJ2-3; 9 nucleotides line up with TRBD2. CDR1 is SGHRS and CDR2 is YFSETQ in the germline V gene. V lost 0 bases, J lost 1 base, and 12 bases stayed unmatched. This CDR3 is 19 amino acids long. CDR3 loop: CASSLALAGLGGGTDTQYF. DNA of the CDR3: TGCGCCAGCAGCTTGGCCCTAGCGGGACTAGGGGGCGGCACAGATACGCAGTATTTT.

The rearrangement links TRBV3-1 (or the pseudogene TRBV3-2) to TRBJ1-1, with 8 bases aligning to TRBD1. Per the germline V gene, CDR1 is LGHDT and CDR2 is YNNKEL (reference sequence). The CDR3 covers 17 residues. The trim removed 6 bases at V and 4 bases at J, leaving 16 bases unmatched. CDR3 DNA sequence: TGTGCCAGCAGGGGTGGACAGGGATTAGGCCGAGGCACTGAAGCTTTCTTT. This codes for CASRGGQGLGRGTEAFF.

The rearrangement uses TRBV2 and TRBJ2-2, with 7 bases fitting TRBD2. The V segment lost 7 bases and the J segment 2 bases; nucleotides outside the gene matches: 10. CDR3 length equals 16 residues. Germline V gives CDR1 SNHLY, CDR2 FYNNEI. The CDR3, as DNA: TGTGCCAGCAAGTCTTCACCGGGGGGAAACACCGGGGAGCTGTTTTTT. Amino acid sequence: CASKSSPGGNTGELFF.

The chain combines TRBV2 with TRBJ1-4, with 7 bases that match TRBD1. Trimming cost V 5 bases and J 2 bases; bases outside gene matches: 2. Germline V lookup: CDR1 SNHLY, CDR2 FYNNEI. The CDR3 loop spans 14 amino acids. CDR3 bases: TGTGCCAGCAGTCTACAGGGGACTAATGAAAAACTGTTTTTT. As protein: CASSLQGTNEKLFF.

The V call is TRBV5-6, the J call TRBJ2-7; no firm D call. This CDR3 region has 13 residues. Trimming removed 3 bases from V and 2 bases from J, with 9 bases in between. The germline gives CDR1 SGHDT, CDR2 YYEEEE. The CDR3 reads CASSSRRTYEQYF. In nucleotides, the CDR3 is TGTGCCAGCAGCTCCCGGAGAACCTACGAGCAGTACTTC.

The chain has TRBV30 and TRBJ1-6; D uncertain. CDR1 and CDR2 from the germline V gene are GTSNPN and SVGIG (reference sequence). The CDR3 runs to 15 residues. V lost 3 bases, J lost 5 bases, and 14 bases lay in between. CDR3 DNA sequence: TGTGCCTGGAGCCGTGAGGAAGCCAATAATTCACCCCTCCACTTT. Its translation: CAWSREEANNSPLHF.

The chain joins TRBV7-2 to TRBJ2-7, with 8 bases fitting TRBD2. The CDR3 extends over 14 amino acids. CDR1 is SGHTA, CDR2 FQGNSA, per germline. V lost 2 bases, J lost 3 bases, and 3 bases stayed unmatched. The CDR3 DNA follows: TGTGCCAGCAGCTTACACGGGGGGGGCTACGAGCAGTACTTC. This gives the protein CASSLHGGGYEQYF.

The chain is built from TRBV6-5 and TRBJ2-5, with unresolved D. The CDR3 totals 14 residues. Germline V CDR1 and CDR2: MNHEY, SVGAGI. Deletions cut 0 bases from V and 5 bases from J, with 10 bases between. CDR3 bases: TGTGCCAGCAGTTACTCGGGCTTACCTGAGACCCAGTACTTC. It specifies CASSYSGLPETQYF.

This chain links TRBV28 with TRBJ1-2, with 9 bases that match TRBD1. CDR3 length: 16 amino acids. With V trimmed by 4 bases and J by 6 bases, 12 bases remained unmatched. Looked up from germline, CDR1 is MDHEN and CDR2 is SYDVKM. In nucleotides, the CDR3 is TGTGCCAGCAGTTCTTTCCACCGGGACAGGGTTAATGGCTACACCTTC. It codes for CASSSFHRDRVNGYTF.

This chain links TRBV13 with TRBJ2-5; 9 bases align to TRBD2. The ends lost 2 bases at V and 5 bases at J; junction bases unmatched: 6. This CDR3 spans 15 amino acids. CDR1 PRHDT and CDR2 FYEKMQ come from the germline V gene (reference sequence). This chain's CDR3 is CASSLRAGGRETQYF. Written as DNA, the CDR3 is TGTGCCAGCAGCTTAAGGGCGGGGGGGCGCGAGACCCAGTACTTC.

This clone occurred a few times. The chain has TRBV7-9 and TRBJ1-6; D ambiguous. There are 15 residues in the CDR3. V was trimmed by 2 bases and J by 8 bases, leaving 13 bases between them. Germline CDR1 reads SEHNR; CDR2 reads FQNEAQ (reference sequence). CDR3: CASSLLEGVDSPLHF. The CDR3 nucleotides are TGTGCCAGCAGCTTATTGGAGGGCGTGGATTCACCCCTCCACTTT.

This clone was counted only a few times. The rearrangement uses TRBV10-3 and TRBJ2-1; D perhaps matches TRBD1 (5 bases). V was clipped by 3 bases and J by 0 bases, with 9 bases between them. Germline CDR1 reads ENHRY; CDR2 reads SYGVKD. This CDR3 spans 15 amino acids. The CDR3 nucleotides read TGTGCCATCAGTGAACGGCAGGGCTCCTACAATGAGCAGTTCTTC. Its translation is CAISERQGSYNEQFF.

This chain connects TRBV3-1 (or the pseudogene TRBV3-2) to TRBJ2-7; D is perhaps TRBD2 (6 bases). Germline assignment: CDR1 LGHDT and CDR2 YNNKEL (reference sequence). Between the trimmed V and J ends, which lost 5 bases and 3 bases, there was a span of 17 bases. This CDR3 region has 15 residues. CDR3 sequence (DNA): TGTGCCAGCAGCGACCAGGGACTGATCCGCTACGAGCAGTACTTC. Protein product: CASSDQGLIRYEQYF.

The rearrangement uses TRBV2 and TRBJ2-7; tentative D call: TRBD1 (6 bases). V lost 7 bases, J lost 6 bases, and 16 bases lay in between. Looked up from germline, CDR1 is SNHLY and CDR2 is FYNNEI. CDR3 length: 13 residues. Here the CDR3 DNA reads TGTGCCAGCACCCCAGAGGTAGGGGGCGAGCAGTACTTC. It is translated as CASTPEVGGEQYF.

V usage is TRBV5-1 and J usage is TRBJ1-1, with 10 positions matching TRBD1. This CDR3 contains 15 residues. Germline CDR1 reads SGHRS; CDR2 reads YFSETQ. The trim removed 4 bases at V and 6 bases at J, leaving 9 bases unmatched. The CDR3 sequence is CASSQSTGGEAEAFF. CDR3 coding DNA: TGCGCCAGCAGCCAGTCGACAGGGGGCGAGGCTGAAGCTTTCTTT.

V usage is TRBV7-2 and J usage is TRBJ1-5; D is undetermined. Trimming cost V 4 bases and J 11 bases, with 12 bases left between them. CDR3 size: 12 residues. Per the germline V gene, CDR1 is SGHTA and CDR2 is FQGNSA. CDR3 in amino acids: CASSSPGKAQHF. DNA for the CDR3: TGTGCCAGCAGCTCCCCGGGGAAGGCCCAGCATTTT.

Turning to this clone: One end of the junction fails to match germline, which may point to a read error. This chain links TRBV19 with TRBJ2-6; D is perhaps TRBD2 (6 bases). The CDR3 is 19 residues long. Per germline, CDR1 LNHDA and CDR2 SQIVND (reference sequence). CDR3 sequence reads: CASSSGRGNRDSGANVLGF. The CDR3 DNA follows: TGTGCCAGTAGTAGCGGTCGGGGGAACCGAGACTCTGGGGCCAACGTCCTGGGTTTC.

The rearrangement uses TRBV10-2 and TRBJ2-5, with 11 bases that match TRBD1. The germline V gene has CDR1 WSHSY and CDR2 SAAADI. This CDR3 contains 15 residues. V shed 4 bases, J shed 5 bases, and the junction held 6 bases outside the gene matches. The CDR3 reads CASSARTGGYETQYF. In nucleotides, the CDR3 is TGCGCCAGCAGTGCGAGGACAGGGGGCTATGAGACCCAGTACTTC.

The V gene is TRBV6-2 or TRBV6-3, the J gene TRBJ2-7; D is possibly TRBD2 (5 bases). In germline, CDR1 is MNHEY, CDR2 SVGEGT. Trimming stripped 0 bases from V and 4 bases from J, with 13 bases between. The CDR3 extends over 15 amino acids. The CDR3 region is CASSYSLAVAYEQYF. CDR3 sequence (DNA): TGTGCCAGCAGTTACTCTCTAGCTGTCGCGTACGAGCAGTACTTC.

This chain links TRBV11-3 with TRBJ2-6; TRBD1 might be the D (5 bases). V lost 3 bases and J lost 0, with 12 bases in between. Looked up from germline, CDR1 is SGHNT and CDR2 is YENEEA. This CDR3 has 17 amino acids. This CDR3 reads CASSLGQAYSGANVLTF. Written as DNA, the CDR3 is TGTGCCAGCAGCTTGGGGCAGGCATACTCTGGGGCCAACGTCCTGACTTTC. The full variable domain, with the rest looked up from reference TRBV11-3 and TRBJ2-6, is EAGVVQSPRYKIIEKKQPVAFWCNPISGHNTLYWYLQNLGQGPELLIRYENEEAVDDSQLPKDRFSAERLKGVDSTLKIQPAELGDSAVYLCASSLGQAYSGANVLTFGAGSRLTVL.

The chain recombines TRBV11-2 with TRBJ2-3, with D possibly TRBD2 on 6 matching bases. The CDR3 sequence is 15 residues long. The germline gives CDR1 SGHAT, CDR2 FQNNGV. The V gene lost 1 base and the J gene lost 6 bases, with 14 bases spanning the gap. The CDR3 DNA is TGTGCCAGCAGCTTAGGGGACTCCAGTGGGGATACGCAGTATTTT. The encoded protein is CASSLGDSSGDTQYF.

The rearrangement links TRBV28 to TRBJ2-5, with 11 positions matching TRBD2. The V and J ends lost 2 bases and 5 bases, in that order; junction bases with no gene match: 10. The CDR3 sequence is 17 residues long. Germline V gene data show CDR1 as MDHEN and CDR2 as SYDVKM. In nucleotides, the CDR3 is TGTGCCAGCAGTTTACTGGGTAGCGGGAGGGCCGGTGAGACCCAGTACTTC. As protein: CASSLLGSGRAGETQYF.

The genes are TRBV6-5 and TRBJ2-7; D perhaps matches TRBD1 (6 bases). CDR1 is MNHEY and CDR2 is SVGAGI in the germline V gene. The V end was cut by 6 bases, the J end by 7 bases, with 19 bases between. This CDR3 spans 14 amino acids. CDR3 bases: TGTGCCAGCAGCAAGGGCGACAGGTTGGGTGAGCAGTACTTC. Encoded protein: CASSKGDRLGEQYF.

The rearrangement links TRBV5-6 to TRBJ1-2; no clear D gene. Trimming removed 1 base from V and 5 bases from J, with 6 bases in between. The germline CDR1 and CDR2 sequences are SGHDT and YYEEEE. CDR3 length: 12 amino acids. The CDR3: CASSLPGYGYTF. In DNA, the CDR3 is TGTGCCAGCAGCTTGCCCGGGTATGGCTACACCTTC.

The chain carries TRBV11-3 and TRBJ1-6; TRBD1 agrees at 10 bases. CDR3 size: 13 residues. Germline V gene lookup returns CDR1 SGHNT and CDR2 YENEEA. The CDR3 DNA reads as TGTAGGGACAGGGGCCTAGATAATTCACCCCTCCACTTT. It yields the protein CRDRGLDNSPLHF.

This clone was counted a few times. The junction and the germline gene differ at one end; a read error may be behind it. The V and J genes are TRBV27 and TRBJ1-5; no clear D gene. Germline V gene lookup returns CDR1 MNHEY and CDR2 SMNVEV (reference sequence). CDR3 size: 15 residues. The CDR3 nucleotides are TGTGCCAGCAGTCTATCCCTTACGAGCCATCAGCCCCAGCATTTT. This sequence encodes CASSLSLTSHQPQHF.

J is TRBJ2-5 and V is TRBV12-2; the DNA was not used to check the table's D call, TRBD2. TRBV12-2 is marked as a pseudogene. The CDR3 has 16 amino acids. Written as DNA, the CDR3 is TGTGCAAGTCGCTTAGCGGGAGCTAGCGGGCAAGAGACCCAGTACTTC. It codes for CASRLAGASGQETQYF.